The 7 T cell receptor beta chains in this list originate from one sample, sequenced in a study of cytomegalovirus exposure and HLA in healthy donors. Primers for the PCR totalled 60 Vbeta and 13 Jbeta. Here immunoSEQ multiplex PCR was the method, and the copy in TCRdb shows in-frame clones only, minus some. The sample records some 110,000 clones, approximately 81% being singletons. Sequencing was performed on PBMCs. All receptors come from a man younger than 45 in good health and CMV-seronegative.

This clone was observed a single time. The rearrangement uses TRBV30 and TRBJ2-6; 9 bases line up with TRBD2. The length of the CDR3 is 17 residues. Germline-derived CDR1 and CDR2 are GTSNPN and SVGIG (reference sequence). V shed 5 bases, J shed 0 bases, and the junction held 8 bases outside the gene matches. CDR3 sequence reads: CAWCLAGILSGANVLTF. DNA for the CDR3: TGTGCCTGGTGTCTAGCGGGGATCCTCTCTGGGGCCAACGTCCTGACTTTC.

The V gene is TRBV9, the J gene TRBJ2-5; TRBD1 aligns across 9 bases. The CDR3 loop spans 16 amino acids. The V gene's germline CDR1 is SGDLS and CDR2 YYNGEE. The V gene end was trimmed by 4 bases and the J gene end by 0 bases; junction bases not matched to a gene: 7. The CDR3 DNA sequence: TGTGCCAGCAGCTCCTCACAGGGGGCCCACCAAGAGACCCAGTACTTC. Encoded protein: CASSSSQGAHQETQYF.

This chain uses TRBV11-2 with TRBJ2-3; no definite D call. The ends were cut back, 7 bases at V and 4 bases at J, with 6 bases in the middle. This CDR3 contains 11 residues. Germline CDR1 and CDR2: SGHAT and FQNNGV. The CDR3 loop reads CASTTADTQYF. The CDR3 DNA reads as TGTGCCAGCACAACGGCAGATACGCAGTATTTT.

J is TRBJ2-7 and V is TRBV4-1; no definite D call. Germline-derived CDR1 and CDR2 are MGHRA and YSYEKL. This CDR3 is 14 amino acids long. Trimming cost V 3 bases and J 1 base, with 10 bases left between them. CDR3 DNA sequence: TGCGCCAGCAGCCACCTTTTAGATTCCTACGAGCAGTACTTC. This encodes CASSHLLDSYEQYF.

The chain links TRBV13 to TRBJ2-3; 8 nucleotides align to TRBD1. The CDR3 is made up of 16 amino acids. V lost 8 bases, J lost 6 bases, and 16 bases stayed unmatched. Per the germline V gene, CDR1 is PRHDT and CDR2 is FYEKMQ (reference sequence). The CDR3 is CASGSGGTGNSDTQYF. The DNA for the CDR3 is TGTGCCAGCGGCTCCGGAGGGACAGGCAACTCGGATACGCAGTATTTT.

This clone has only one observation. The chain joins TRBV18 to TRBJ2-2; 7 bases match TRBD1. CDR3 size: 15 residues. The V segment lost 3 bases and the J segment 0 bases; nucleotides outside the gene matches: 1. Germline V CDR1 and CDR2: KGHSH, LQKENI. CDR3 nucleotide sequence: TGTGCCAGCTCACCGACAGGGTCGAACACCGGGGAGCTGTTTTTT. Protein: CASSPTGSNTGELFF.

The V and J genes are TRBV5-8 and TRBJ2-7; possible D gene TRBD1, 6 bases. Trimming took 0 bases from V and 6 from J, leaving 16 bases between them. CDR1 and CDR2 (germline): SGHTS, YDEGEE. This CDR3 contains 15 residues. As DNA, the CDR3 is TGTGCCAGCAGCTTGGAGTACAGGGCATCCAGCGAGCAGTACTTC. As protein: CASSLEYRASSEQYF.